The 32 T cell receptor beta chains given below trace back to one sample, sequenced in a study of shared clonotypes between healthy human individuals. The table came from immunoSEQ multiplex PCR; TCRdb's copy has only in-frame clones and leaves some out. The profile covers some 1.4 million clones, with around 97% appearing a single time and 1% to 1.5% taken by the ten largest. The sequencing sample was made of naive CD4+ T cells sorted from blood. Subset meaning: CD45RA+ positively selected. The receptors originated from a man aged 25-45 years in good health.

CDR3 in amino acids: CASSVAVLETQYF. The CDR3 DNA is TGTGCCAGCAGCGTGGCCGTCCTAGAGACCCAGTACTTC. The chain joins TRBV9 to TRBJ2-5, with no clear D. The germline V and J ends were trimmed by 2 bases and 4 bases, with 9 bases remaining between them. This CDR3 is 13 amino acids long. Germline V CDR1 and CDR2: SGDLS, YYNGEE.

The count of this clone is one. The rearrangement links TRBV9 to TRBJ2-1; D not certain. CDR3 length: 15 residues. Trimming removed 0 bases from V and 3 bases from J, with 10 bases in between. In germline, CDR1 is SGDLS, CDR2 YYNGEE. In DNA form, the CDR3 reads TGTGCCAGCAGCGTAGATCCGGGCAACTACAATGAGCAGTTCTTC. It codes for CASSVDPGNYNEQFF.

V gene TRBV25-1 combines with J gene TRBJ1-4; TRBD1 matches at 8 bases. The CDR3 covers 13 residues. Germline-derived CDR1 and CDR2 are MGHDK and SYGVNS. V gave up 2 bases and J gave up 17 bases; unmatched junction bases: 10. This CDR3 reads CASSEEKRTGIFF. For the CDR3, the DNA is TGTGCCAGCAGTGAAGAAAAAAGGACAGGGATATTTTTT.

The chain combines TRBV6-5 with TRBJ1-1; D unresolved. The CDR3 is 15 residues long. Germline V CDR1 and CDR2: MNHEY, SVGAGI. Trimming took 5 bases from V and 0 from J, leaving 13 bases between them. The CDR3 region is CASSPAGWVNTEAFF. The CDR3 DNA follows: TGTGCCAGCAGTCCAGCGGGCTGGGTGAACACTGAAGCTTTCTTT.

The chain uses TRBV29-1 and TRBJ2-3, with 8 bases matching TRBD2. Losses at the gene ends were 7 bases for V and 5 bases for J; bases not matched to a gene: 11. CDR1 is SQVTM, CDR2 ANQGSEA, per germline. The CDR3 sequence is 14 residues long. The CDR3 DNA sequence: TGCAGCGAAAAAAAAGGGCTAGCGGGAGATACGCAGTATTTT. Its translation is CSEKKGLAGDTQYF.

This clone has more than one count but fewer than ten. The gene calls are TRBV5-6 and TRBJ1-4, with 7 bases fitting TRBD1. The germline CDR1 and CDR2 sequences are SGHDT and YYEEEE. With 4 bases clipped from V and 7 bases from J, the junction kept 4 bases outside the gene matches. This CDR3 comprises 13 residues. The DNA of the CDR3 is TGTGCCAGCAGCAGCCACAGGGGTGAAAAACTGTTTTTT. Protein product: CASSSHRGEKLFF.

This chain joins TRBV7-6 and TRBJ2-7; 7 bases fit TRBD2. The CDR3 extends over 15 amino acids. The J segment lost 1 base and the V segment lost 3 bases, leaving 6 bases of the junction unmatched. Germline V gene data show CDR1 as SGHVS and CDR2 as FNYEAQ. CDR3 amino acids: CASSFNPSGSYEQYF. In DNA, the CDR3 is TGTGCCAGCAGCTTTAACCCTAGCGGATCCTACGAGCAGTACTTC.

The V and J genes are TRBV6-5 and TRBJ1-1; no clear D gene. V was clipped by 7 bases and J by 2 bases, with 11 bases between them. The CDR3 is made up of 13 amino acids. CDR1 is MNHEY and CDR2 is SVGAGI in the germline V gene. CDR3 sequence reads: CASNPGLNTEAFF. The CDR3 coding sequence is TGTGCCAGCAACCCAGGACTCAACACTGAAGCTTTCTTT.

In this sample, this clone turned up once. This sequence joins TRBV5-6 and TRBJ2-3; D possibly corresponds to TRBD1 (6 bases). The germline V gene encodes CDR1 SGHDT and CDR2 YYEEEE. CDR3 size: 17 residues. Trimming pared 0 bases from V and 0 bases from J, leaving 14 bases between. DNA for the CDR3: TGTGCCAGCAGCTTGGAGTTACAGGGCACTAGCACAGATACGCAGTATTTT. Its protein product is CASSLELQGTSTDTQYF.

The chain has TRBV5-5 and TRBJ2-5; the match to TRBD2 covers 10 bases. J lost 1 base, V lost 3 bases, and 6 bases had no gene match. From germline, CDR1 is SGHKS and CDR2 YYEKEE (reference sequence). The length of the CDR3 is 16 residues. The CDR3: CASSSEGLALQETQYF. In DNA, the CDR3 is TGTGCCAGCAGCTCGGAGGGACTAGCGCTCCAAGAGACCCAGTACTTC.

This chain joins TRBV14 and TRBJ2-1, with D maybe TRBD2 (6 bases). V was shortened by 3 bases and J by 3 bases, with 12 bases between the two germline ends. Per germline, CDR1 SGHDN and CDR2 FVKESK. The CDR3 length is 15 residues. The CDR3 DNA is TGTGCCAGCAGCCAGAGCGGACTATACTACAATGAGCAGTTCTTC. Amino acid sequence: CASSQSGLYYNEQFF.

The J gene is TRBJ1-5, the V gene TRBV6-5; possibly TRBD1 for D (5 bases). Germline assignment: CDR1 MNHEY and CDR2 SVGAGI. Trimming left V 2 bases short and J 0 bases short, with 8 bases between. CDR3 size: 15 residues. In nucleotides, the CDR3 is TGTGCCAGCAGTTACGACAGATATAGCAATCAGCCCCAGCATTTT. It encodes CASSYDRYSNQPQHF.

The chain joins TRBV6-7 to TRBJ1-5, with 8 bases lining up with TRBD1. TRBV6-7 is placed among ORFs of uncertain function. The CDR3 is 16 residues long. The trim removed 3 bases at V and 0 bases at J, leaving 4 bases unmatched. The CDR3 DNA reads TGTGCCAGCAGTTATCGACAGGGGAATAGCAATCAGCCCCAGCATTTT. Translating it yields CASSYRQGNSNQPQHF.

The chain is built from TRBV2 and TRBJ1-3; D gene uncertain. Trimming left V 6 bases short and J 0 bases short, with 6 bases between. The CDR3 covers 13 residues. In germline, CDR1 is SNHLY, CDR2 FYNNEI. CDR3 sequence: CASSRNSGNTIYF. DNA of the CDR3: TGTGCCAGCAGCAGAAACTCTGGAAACACCATATATTTT.

The CDR3 DNA reads TGTGCCAGCAGTGACCTCCAGGGGTACCAAGAGACCCAGTACTTC. Translated, it gives CASSDLQGYQETQYF. The chain uses TRBV2 and TRBJ2-5; tentatively, D is TRBD1 (6 bases). V lost 3 bases, J lost 0 bases, and 11 bases lay in between. This CDR3 is 15 amino acids long. Germline V CDR1 and CDR2: SNHLY, FYNNEI.

This clone has a single count. CDR3 nucleotides: TGTGCCAGCAGTGAGTCACGACTAGCGGGATCCACTGAGCAGTTCTTC. Amino acid sequence: CASSESRLAGSTEQFF. The chain employs TRBV2 and TRBJ2-1; 11 bases align to TRBD2. Germline CDR1 SNHLY, CDR2 FYNNEI. CDR3 length: 16 amino acids. J gave up 9 bases and V 3 bases, and 10 bases lay outside the gene matches.

The genes are TRBV5-1 and TRBJ2-1; the D gene is possibly TRBD2 (5 bases). Germline lookup yields CDR1 SGHRS and CDR2 YFSETQ. With 5 bases removed from V and 5 bases from J, the gap between germline ends came to 17 bases. This CDR3 spans 15 amino acids. The CDR3 DNA sequence: TGCGCCAGCAGGGAGGTGCGCGGGCCTAACAATGAGCAGTTCTTC. Translated, it gives CASREVRGPNNEQFF.

The chain couples TRBV5-4 to TRBJ2-5; weak D call: TRBD1 (5 bases). Trimming left V 3 bases short and J 1 base short, with 10 bases between. This CDR3 is built from 14 residues. CDR1 SGHNT and CDR2 YYREEE come from the germline V gene (reference sequence). CDR3 residues: CASSSGAIQETQYF. The CDR3 DNA sequence: TGTGCCAGCAGCTCTGGGGCAATCCAAGAGACCCAGTACTTC.

A single count supports this clone. This specimen includes other DNA sequences encoding the same CDR3. This rearrangement joins TRBV9 to TRBJ2-7; weak D call: TRBD1 (6 bases). V was cut by 0 bases and J by 4 bases, with 11 bases left in between. From germline, CDR1 is SGDLS and CDR2 YYNGEE. The CDR3 runs 14 residues. In DNA form, the CDR3 reads TGTGCCAGCAGCGTAGACCAGGGGCCTTACGAGCAGTACTTC. This encodes CASSVDQGPYEQYF.

This clone was seen only a few times. The CDR3 nucleotides are TGTGCCAGCAGCCAACAGGCAACTAATGAAAAACTGTTTTTT. Translated, it gives CASSQQATNEKLFF. V and J are TRBV7-9 and TRBJ1-4; D might be TRBD1 (5 bases). Between the trimmed V and J ends, which lost 5 bases and 0 bases, there was a span of 7 bases. The CDR3 covers 14 residues. Germline CDR1 is SEHNR and CDR2 is FQNEAQ (reference sequence).

This clone is a singleton in its sample. The chain is built from TRBV5-8 and TRBJ1-5; tentative D call: TRBD1 (6 bases). V lost 1 base and J 4 bases, leaving 18 bases between the germline ends. The CDR3 is made up of 17 amino acids. The germline CDR1 and CDR2 sequences are SGHTS and YDEGEE. CDR3 nucleotides: TGTGCCAGCAGCTTGCCGTATCGTCAGGGGCGGAATCAGCCCCAGCATTTT. Translation: CASSLPYRQGRNQPQHF.

CDR3 DNA: TGTGCCAGCAAGAGGGGTACCGTGGGCGAGCAGTACTTC. It specifies CASKRGTVGEQYF. The V and J genes are TRBV11-2 and TRBJ2-7; D is possibly TRBD1 or TRBD2 (5 bases each). Germline V gene data show CDR1 as SGHAT and CDR2 as FQNNGV. Trimming pared 7 bases from V and 6 bases from J, leaving 16 bases between. The CDR3 is made up of 13 amino acids.

The sample holds a few counts of this clone. This sequence joins TRBV2 and TRBJ2-7; TRBD1 aligns across 7 bases. The V gene's germline CDR1 is SNHLY and CDR2 FYNNEI. J was trimmed by 6 bases and V by 9 bases; bases with no gene match: 17. The CDR3 covers 15 residues. The CDR3 loop reads CASGQFRDSSSEQYF. The CDR3 DNA follows: TGTGCCAGTGGGCAGTTCCGGGACAGTTCGTCCGAGCAGTACTTC.

The chain recombines TRBV25-1 with TRBJ2-1; TRBD1 agrees at 9 bases. V was clipped by 4 bases and J by 9 bases; unmatched bases: 7. Germline-derived CDR1 and CDR2 are MGHDK and SYGVNS. The CDR3 is 14 amino acids. CDR3 amino acids: CASSVLQGASEQFF. The CDR3 DNA follows: TGTGCCAGCAGTGTTCTACAGGGGGCAAGTGAGCAGTTCTTC.

The chain combines TRBV15 with TRBJ1-2, with no clear D. The CDR3 is 13 amino acids. From germline, CDR1 is LNHNV and CDR2 YYDKDF (reference sequence). Trimming stripped 2 bases from V and 6 bases from J, with 10 bases between. This chain's CDR3 is CATSRSGLNGYTF. CDR3 sequence (DNA): TGTGCCACCAGCAGATCCGGACTAAATGGCTACACCTTC. The variable domain in full, completed from reference TRBV15 and TRBJ1-2, reads DAMVIQNPRYQVTQFGKPVTLSCSQTLNHNVMYWYQQKSSQAPKLLFHYYDKDFNNEADTPDNFQSRRPNTSFCFLDIRSPGLGDTAMYLCATSRSGLNGYTFGSGTRLTVV.

The chain combines TRBV13 with TRBJ2-1; no clear D. CDR1 is PRHDT and CDR2 is FYEKMQ in the germline V gene (reference sequence). V lost 3 bases and J lost 7, with 7 bases in between. The CDR3 spans 12 residues. CDR3 in amino acids: CASSFSGNEQFF. CDR3 nucleotide sequence: TGTGCCAGCAGCTTTAGTGGGAATGAGCAGTTCTTC. Looking up the rest from reference TRBV13 and TRBJ2-1 gives the full variable domain: AAGVIQSPRHLIKEKRETATLKCYPIPRHDTVYWYQQGPGQDPQFLISFYEKMQSDKGSIPDRFSAQQFSDYHSELNMSSLELGDSALYFCASSFSGNEQFFGPGTRLTVL.

The CDR3 coding sequence is TGTGCCAGTCGGACAGGGGGCGCGAGCAATGAGCAGTTCTTC. This encodes CASRTGGASNEQFF. This sequence joins TRBV7-2 and TRBJ2-1; 11 bases map to TRBD1. Germline V gene data show CDR1 as SGHTA and CDR2 as FQGNSA. The CDR3 loop spans 14 amino acids. Unmatched junction bases numbered 7, after V lost 9 bases and J lost 6 bases.

This chain connects TRBV19 to TRBJ2-7, with TRBD2 identical over 13 bases. J was trimmed by 5 bases and V by 1 base; bases with no gene match: 5. Per germline, CDR1 LNHDA and CDR2 SQIVND (reference sequence). The CDR3 extends over 16 amino acids. The CDR3 reads CASSIVGTSGIHEQYF. Written as DNA, the CDR3 is TGTGCCAGTAGTATAGTCGGGACTAGCGGGATCCACGAGCAGTACTTC.

The gene calls are TRBV29-1 and TRBJ2-7; 7 positions agree with TRBD1. The CDR3 spans 12 residues. Germline CDR1 SQVTM, CDR2 ANQGSEA. DNA for the CDR3: TGCAGTGCTGGGGACAGACCCTACGAGCAGTACTTC. Translating gives CSAGDRPYEQYF.

The chain employs TRBV7-9 and TRBJ1-5; D uncertain. Deletions cut 2 bases from V and 3 bases from J, with 11 bases between. The CDR3 runs 15 residues. Germline CDR1 SEHNR, CDR2 FQNEAQ (reference sequence). CDR3: CASSLSTGSNQPQHF. The CDR3 nucleotides read TGTGCCAGCAGCTTATCAACGGGGTCCAATCAGCCCCAGCATTTT.

The gene calls are TRBV5-1 and TRBJ2-5; 10 positions agree with TRBD2. With 1 base clipped from V and 1 base from J, the junction kept 7 bases outside the gene matches. Germline loops: CDR1 SGHRS, CDR2 YFSETQ. This CDR3 has 17 residues. This CDR3 is CASSLQLAGFSQETQYF. The CDR3 region has the DNA TGCGCCAGCAGCTTGCAACTAGCGGGATTCTCCCAAGAGACCCAGTACTTC.

The chain is built from TRBV15 and TRBJ2-7, with D tentatively TRBD1 (7 bases). Germline-derived CDR1 and CDR2 are LNHNV and YYDKDF (reference sequence). This CDR3 is 13 amino acids long. The V and J ends lost 8 bases and 1 base respectively, with 12 bases between them. The CDR3 coding sequence is TGTGCCACCGCGGGACAGTCTTCCTACGAGCAGTACTTC. It is translated as CATAGQSSYEQYF.